The clone carrying this TCR beta chain showed up just once. This specimen belongs to a study of shared clonotypes between healthy human individuals. Trimming took 5 bases from V and 4 from J, leaving 17 bases between them. Germline CDR1 and CDR2: WNHNN and SYGVQD (reference sequence). The length of the CDR3 is 16 residues. Over several immunoSEQ plates, each subset's genomic DNA was distributed in even portions. TCRdb's table, derived via immunoSEQ multiplex PCR, lists solely in-frame clones and lacks some. This sample has around 2.5 million clones, with 80% to 95% found just once. The source is a man aged 18 to 29 in good health. Some clones in this sample may be carry-over from other donors' samples. Sequencing was performed on naive CD4+ T cells from PBMCs. Subset given: CD45RA+ positively selected. This chain connects TRBV10-1 to TRBJ2-2; the D gene could be TRBD1 or TRBD2 (5 bases each). Here the CDR3 reads CASSPSGTLTTGELFF. CDR3 bases: TGCGCCAGCAGTCCTTCCGGGACCCTTACCACCGGGGAGCTGTTTTTT.